These T cell receptor beta chains were read from a single sample in a study of response to subunit inactivated influenza vaccine. Each CDR3 protein is one row after TCRdb ran MiXCR on the RT-PCR reads. Of around 750,000 distinct CDR3 sequences in the sample, about 20% were seen once. The input for sequencing was PBMCs from blood, taken about 5 days after vaccination. Receptors were obtained from a man aged 45-60 years who received an inactivated influenza vaccine. The CDR3 runs from the conserved cysteine through the conserved F or W. The D gene is left open where the match is weak. Clone size is shown for a subset of rows, as once, few, many or a class of expanded clone.

TRBJ2-7 TRBD1 NA TRBV5-1 TGCGCCAGCAGCACCTCGGACAGGGTATCCTACGAGCAGTACTTC CASSTSDRVSYEQYF
TRBJ2-3 NA few TRBV20-1 TGCAGTGCTAGCTCCGGAGGGCTTAGCACAGATACGCAGTATTTT CSASSGGLSTDTQYF
TRBJ2-1 NA NA TRBV27 TGTGCCAGCAGTTTATATCCTGAAAACTCCTACAATGAGCAGTTCTTC CASSLYPENSYNEQFF
TRBJ1-1 NA NA TRBV7-9 TGTGCCAGCAGGCCGACAGAGAACACTGAAGCTTTCTTT CASRPTENTEAFF
TRBJ2-4 NA NA TRBV25-1 TGTGCCAGCAGTGGTCCGGCGGGGGCGCGGAACATTCAGTACTTC CASSGPAGARNIQYF
TRBJ2-7 NA many TRBV25-1 TGTGCCAGCAGTCGTGGTACCCGAGGGACCTACGAGCAGTACTTC CASSRGTRGTYEQYF
TRBJ2-7 NA few TRBV12-3/TRBV12-4 TGTGCCAGCAGTTCTAGTCTCAGGTTCGACGAGCAGTACTTC CASSSSLRFDEQYF
TRBJ1-1 TRBD1 NA TRBV6-2/TRBV6-3 TGTGCCAGCAGATCGGGACAGGGAGCAGCTTTCTTT CASRSGQGAAFF
TRBJ2-1 NA NA TRBV29-1 TGCAGCGTTGAAAGCCGGCGGGGAGCGAACAATGAGCAGTTCTTC CSVESRRGANNEQFF
TRBJ2-3 TRBD2 few TRBV7-2 TGTGCCAGCAGTCCCGGTGGTAGCGGGGGCCCATACGATACGCAGTATTTT CASSPGGSGGPYDTQYF
TRBJ2-2 TRBD2 NA TRBV14 TGTGCCAGCAGCCAAGATCTTGCGGGGGCGAACACCGGGGAGCTGTTTTTT CASSQDLAGANTGELFF
TRBJ2-1 TRBD2 NA TRBV11-2 TGTGCCAGCAGCGTAAGGAGGACTAGCGGGAATGAGCAGTTCTTC CASSVRRTSGNEQFF
TRBJ2-5 TRBD2 NA TRBV7-6 TGTGCCAGCAGCTTATCCGAACTAGCGGGATTTCACGGAGAGACCCAGTACTTC CASSLSELAGFHGETQYF
TRBJ1-1 NA NA TRBV12-3/TRBV12-4 TGTGCCAGCAGTTTAGCGTTTGAAGCTTTCTTT CASSLAFEAFF
TRBJ1-3 TRBD1 few TRBV10-3 TGTGCCATCGGACAGGGGGCTGGAAACACCATATATTTT CAIGQGAGNTIYF
TRBJ2-5 NA NA TRBV7-9 TGTGCCAGCAGCTTAGTTACGGCCCGAGGAGAGACCCAGTACTTC CASSLVTARGETQYF
TRBJ2-7 TRBD1 NA TRBV6-1 TGTGCCAGCAGTGACCAACAGGGGGTCTACGAGCAGTACTTC CASSDQQGVYEQYF
TRBJ1-1 NA NA TRBV18 TGTGCCAGCTCACCACAGTCACAGAACACTGAAGCTTTCTTT CASSPQSQNTEAFF
TRBJ2-5 TRBD2 few TRBV10-3 TGTGCCATCAGAGGGTCGAGCGGGATGCAAGAGACCCAGTACTTC CAIRGSSGMQETQYF
TRBJ1-5 NA NA TRBV6-5 TGTGCCAGCAGTTACTCGAACGGAGCCCAGCATTTT CASSYSNGAQHF
TRBJ2-1 NA NA TRBV15 TGTGCCACCAGCAGAGTAGCAGGTTCCTACAATGAGCAGTTCTTC CATSRVAGSYNEQFF
TRBJ2-7 TRBD1 few TRBV6-5 TGTGCCAGCAGTTTAGGACAGGGGGCCCCCTACGAGCAGTACTTC CASSLGQGAPYEQYF
TRBJ1-5 NA few TRBV7-2 TGTGCCAGCAGCTACCTAGGGCAGGGTCTCCAGCCCCAGCATTTT CASSYLGQGLQPQHF
TRBJ2-3 TRBD2 NA TRBV7-8 TGTGCCAGCAGCTCCACTAGCGGGGGGGCCTATTTT CASSSTSGGAYF
TRBJ2-1 NA NA TRBV27 TGTGCCAGCAGTTTTTCAGGGGACTACAATGAGCAGTTCTTC CASSFSGDYNEQFF
TRBJ1-5 NA NA TRBV12-3/TRBV12-4 TGTGCCAGCAGTTTTAGTTCCCGGAACCAGTCCCAGCATTTT CASSFSSRNQSQHF
TRBJ1-2 NA NA TRBV28 TGTGCCAGCATGCGGGAACGTGCGAATGGCTACACCTTC CASMRERANGYTF
TRBJ2-6 TRBD1 NA TRBV10-3 TGTGCCACCCGGGACAGGACTCCTGGGGCCAACGTCCTGTCTTTC CATRDRTPGANVLSF
TRBJ2-3 TRBD1 few TRBV20-1 TGCAGTGCTCGGCGCACACAGGGGGCCGCAGATACGCAGTATTTT CSARRTQGAADTQYF
TRBJ2-3 NA many TRBV12-3/TRBV12-4 TGTGCCAGCAGTTTGGGGATAGATACGCAGTATTTT CASSLGIDTQYF
TRBJ2-1 NA NA TRBV6-5 TGTGCCAGCAGTTACTCGTCATGGACGGAGCGGAATGAGCAGTTCTTC CASSYSSWTERNEQFF
TRBJ2-4 NA few TRBV4-2 TGTGCCAGCAGCCAAGCGCAGGCAGACATTCAGTACTTC CASSQAQADIQYF
TRBJ2-5 TRBD1 many TRBV12-3/TRBV12-4 TGTGCCAGCAGGATCGGGACAGGGCGAGAGACCCAGTACTTC CASRIGTGRETQYF
TRBJ1-3 NA many TRBV12-3/TRBV12-4 TGTGCCAGCAGTCAAACCAAATTTGGAAACACCATATATTTT CASSQTKFGNTIYF
TRBJ2-5 TRBD1 few TRBV14 TGTGCCAGCAGCAAAACAGGGGGTTCCCGGAAGGAGACCCAGTACTTC CASSKTGGSRKETQYF
TRBJ2-3 NA few TRBV5-1 TGCGCCAGCAGCTTAGGGGCGTTGGGCACAGATACGCAGTATTTT CASSLGALGTDTQYF
TRBJ2-7 NA few TRBV6-1 TGTGCCAGCAGCCCCTCGGGCCCTTACAGGGAACACGAGCAGTACTTC CASSPSGPYREHEQYF
TRBJ2-1 NA few TRBV29-1 TGCAGCGCAGAGGGTTACTCCTACAATGAGCAGTTCTTC CSAEGYSYNEQFF
TRBJ1-5 NA many TRBV10-3 TGTGCCATCAGTGAGTCAGCGGGGAGAGATAGCAATCAGCCCCAGCATTTT CAISESAGRDSNQPQHF
TRBJ2-7 NA few TRBV20-1 TGCAGTGCTAGAGATCCCGCAGGATCGAGCTCCTACGAGCAGTACTTC CSARDPAGSSSYEQYF
TRBJ2-5 TRBD2 NA TRBV6-2/TRBV6-3 TGTGCCAGCAGTTACTCGATGGGAGGGATCGAAGAGACCCAGTACTTC CASSYSMGGIEETQYF
TRBJ1-1 NA few TRBV11-1 TGTGCCAGCAGCGACCGGACATCGAACACTGAAGCTTTCTTT CASSDRTSNTEAFF
TRBJ1-1 NA few TRBV9 TGTGCCAGCAGCGTAAGAATTGGCGAAAACACTGAAGCTTTCTTT CASSVRIGENTEAFF
TRBJ2-7 NA NA TRBV9 TGTGCCAGCAGCTCACAGCGAGAGGGCTCCTACGAGCAGTACTTC CASSSQREGSYEQYF
TRBJ2-5 NA few TRBV2 TGTGCCAGCAGTGAGGCGGAAGAGACCCAGTACTTC CASSEAEETQYF
TRBJ1-6 NA NA TRBV5-1 TGCGCCAGCAGCTTCCAGGGTACTGATTCACCCCTCCACTTT CASSFQGTDSPLHF
TRBJ2-3 NA NA TRBV5-5 TGTGCCAGCGGCACGGCGGGGAGCACAGATACGCAGTATTTT CASGTAGSTDTQYF
TRBJ1-1 NA many TRBV29-1 TGCAGCGTTATCGGGAACACTGAAGCTTTCTTT CSVIGNTEAFF
TRBJ2-1 NA NA TRBV2 TGTGCCAGCAGTGACAATTCCAATGAGCAGTTCTTC CASSDNSNEQFF
TRBJ2-7 NA few TRBV7-9 TGTGCCAGCAGCTCAAACCAGGGCCGACTTCCCTACGAGCAGTACTTC CASSSNQGRLPYEQYF
TRBJ1-1 NA few TRBV3-1 TGTGCCAGCGGTTGGGCGTCGGACACTGAAGCTTTCTTT CASGWASDTEAFF
TRBJ2-5 NA NA TRBV7-9 TGTGCCAGCTCTTGGGGGTCCGATGAGACCCAGTACTTC CASSWGSDETQYF
TRBJ1-2 NA few TRBV2 TGTGCCAGCAGTGAGCATGCAGCCAGCGACTATGGCTACACCTTC CASSEHAASDYGYTF
TRBJ2-5 TRBD2 few TRBV5-4 TGTGCCAGCAGCCCGGGACTAGCGGGGCTTGGAACCCAGTACTTC CASSPGLAGLGTQYF
TRBJ1-2 NA NA TRBV5-1 TGCGCCAGCCGTATGGACGGGAGACAGAGAGAACCCTATGGCTACACCTTC CASRMDGRQREPYGYTF